This T cell receptor (beta chain) was recorded in a study of cytomegalovirus exposure and HLA in healthy donors. PCR employed 60 Vbeta and 13 Jbeta primers. Sequencing used immunoSEQ multiplex PCR; TCRdb keeps in-frame clones, though not all of them. This table holds some 81,000 clones, 65% to 80% found once. CDR1 and CDR2 (germline): MNHEY, SVGAGI. V shed 7 bases and J 5 bases; nucleotides not matched to a gene: 7. The length of the CDR3 is 13 residues. The receptor's source is a woman in her thirties or forties in good health and CMV-seropositive. Sequencing was carried out using PBMCs. The chain links TRBV6-5 to TRBJ1-1; 7 bases are a match to TRBD1. The CDR3 sequence is CASNDREITEAFF. DNA for the CDR3: TGTGCCAGCAATGACAGGGAAATTACTGAAGCTTTCTTT.